The clone carrying this TCR beta chain was found once. Its antigen is unknown. This CDR3 region has 14 residues. Germline V gene lookup returns CDR1 MNHEY and CDR2 SVGAGI. V shed 7 bases and J 4 bases; nucleotides not matched to a gene: 7. The study ran its PCR with 60 Vbeta and 13 Jbeta primers. This table comes from immunoSEQ multiplex PCR, and its TCRdb copy is limited to in-frame clones, with some not included. The data hold about 150,000 clones, with around three quarters observed a single time. This sample was taken from a study of cytomegalovirus exposure and HLA in healthy donors. The study's findings and limits: TRBV6-2, TRBV6-3 and other indistinguishable V segments were excluded.

The sequence came from a man aged 40-49 years in good health and CMV-seropositive. Sequenced sample: PBMCs. The gene calls are TRBV6-5 and TRBJ2-1; TRBD1 agrees at 7 bases. For the CDR3, the DNA is TGTGCCAGCACCCCGGGACAGTATTACAATGAGCAGTTCTTC. Amino acid sequence: CASTPGQYYNEQFF.